Below are 31 T cell receptor beta chains sequenced from a single sample in a study of regulatory T cells in long-lasting Graves disease. The authors built TCR beta libraries using iRepertoire HTBI primers and Arm-PCR of CDR3 regions. MiXCR was run by TCRdb on the multiplex PCR reads, yielding one entry per CDR3 protein. Among about 220,000 distinct CDR3 sequences listed, about 16% were seen once. Stated time point: newly diagnosed GD, antithyroid drugs for less than 3 months. Researchers made the TCR library from RNA that was extracted from PBMCs. The material was peripheral blood mononuclear cells (PBMCs), obtained at new diagnosis, from a patient treated with antithyroid drugs. The source is a female donor with Graves disease.

This clonotype was counted many times. The chain uses TRBV2 and TRBJ2-3; a possible D gene is TRBD1 (6 bases). This CDR3 region has 12 residues. Germline V lookup: CDR1 SNHLY, CDR2 FYNNEI. The V gene lost 6 bases and the J gene lost 7 bases, with 11 bases spanning the gap. The CDR3 loop is CASSFGGNTQYF. CDR3 sequence (DNA): TGTGCCAGCAGCTTTGGGGGCAATACGCAGTATTTT.

This clonotype was counted many times. This sequence joins TRBV12-5 and TRBJ2-5; 10 nucleotides align to TRBD2. V shed 6 bases, J shed 1 base, and the junction held 2 bases outside the gene matches. Germline-derived CDR1 and CDR2 are LGHNT and FRNRAP. The CDR3 runs 14 residues. CDR3 nucleotides: TGTGCTAGTGGCTCTAGCGGGAGCCAAGAGACCCAGTACTTC. Translated: CASGSSGSQETQYF.

At least ten counts were recorded for this clonotype. The V call is TRBV24-1, the J call TRBJ2-1, with D maybe TRBD2 (5 bases). The CDR3 loop spans 16 amino acids. V dropped 4 bases and J dropped 2 bases, with 14 bases sitting between them. Germline V gene sequence: CDR1 KGHDR, CDR2 SFDVKD. The DNA of the CDR3 is TGTGCCACCAGTGACCTGCGGCGGGCAGCCTACAATGAGCAGTTCTTC. Translated: CATSDLRRAAYNEQFF.

This chain uses TRBV9 with TRBJ2-3; 15 bases agree with TRBD2. The J segment lost 6 bases and the V segment lost 0 bases, leaving 8 bases of the junction unmatched. The CDR3 is 18 residues long. CDR1 and CDR2 from the germline V gene are SGDLS and YYNGEE. CDR3 residues: CASSVEGTSGRSQDTQYF. The CDR3 bases are TGTGCCAGCAGCGTAGAGGGGACTAGCGGGAGGAGCCAGGATACGCAGTATTTT.

The chain joins TRBV7-3 to TRBJ2-2; 11 bases map to TRBD2. V gave up 5 bases and J gave up 6 bases; unmatched junction bases: 5. This CDR3 has 15 amino acids. Germline values: CDR1 SGHTA, CDR2 FQGTGA. CDR3 protein: CASSPSSGRAGELFF. In DNA, the CDR3 is TGTGCCAGCAGCCCGAGTAGCGGGAGGGCCGGGGAGCTGTTTTTT.

There are many counts of this clonotype. The V and J genes are TRBV2 and TRBJ1-5; the match to TRBD1 covers 11 bases. The germline CDR1 and CDR2 sequences are SNHLY and FYNNEI. The CDR3 spans 15 residues. After removal of 4 bases from V and 7 bases from J, the junction contained 6 bases not matched to a gene. DNA for the CDR3: TGTGCCAGCAGTGCTGGACAGGGGGCAAGGCAGCCCCAGCATTTT. It yields the protein CASSAGQGARQPQHF.

This clonotype was found many times. This rearrangement joins TRBV30 to TRBJ1-4; 7 bases are shared with TRBD1. The V and J ends lost 2 bases and 5 bases, in that order; junction bases with no gene match: 2. The CDR3 is 13 amino acids. The germline gives CDR1 GTSNPN, CDR2 SVGIG (reference sequence). CDR3 sequence: CAWSRGQNEKLFF. The CDR3 DNA reads TGTGCCTGGAGTCGGGGACAGAATGAAAAACTGTTTTTT. The whole variable domain, filled in from reference TRBV30 and TRBJ1-4, reads SQTIHQWPATLVQPVGSPLSLECTVEGTSNPNLYWYRQAAGRGLQLLFYSVGIGQISSEVPQNLSASRPQDRQFILSSKKLLLSDSGFYLCAWSRGQNEKLFFGSGTQLSVL.

This clonotype was counted a few times. This chain joins TRBV4-1 and TRBJ1-4; 8 bases agree with TRBD1. The CDR3 is 15 residues long. The germline V gene has CDR1 MGHRA and CDR2 YSYEKL. The V and J ends lost 2 bases and 5 bases, in that order; junction bases with no gene match: 4. The CDR3 loop is CASSQLQGVNEKLFF. Here the CDR3 DNA reads TGCGCCAGCAGCCAACTACAGGGGGTAAATGAAAAACTGTTTTTT.

Comment on this clonotype: A far larger clone is just one base off, so this is likely a read error. CDR3 sequence reads: CASSGRDWVMDEQFF. The CDR3, as DNA: TGTGCCAGCAGTGGGAGGGACTGGGTTATGGATGAGCAGTTCTTC. The rearrangement links TRBV9 to TRBJ2-1; 7 nucleotides align to TRBD2. Germline CDR1 is SGDLS and CDR2 is YYNGEE. CDR3 size: 15 residues. V gave up 5 bases and J gave up 8 bases; unmatched junction bases: 13.

Many counts were recorded for this clonotype. The rearrangement joins TRBV2 to TRBJ1-2; TRBD1 might be the D (6 bases). Germline V CDR1 and CDR2: SNHLY, FYNNEI. The CDR3 extends over 16 amino acids. Trimming took 7 bases from V and 1 from J, leaving 19 bases between them. The CDR3 DNA is TGTGCCAGCATCCGTACAGGGATCTCAGTTAACTATGGCTACACCTTC. As protein: CASIRTGISVNYGYTF.

This clonotype showed up many times. This chain uses TRBV20-1 with TRBJ2-3; D remains unclear. Per germline, CDR1 DFQATT and CDR2 SNEGSKA (reference sequence). The CDR3 sequence is 13 residues long. The ends were cut back, 6 bases at V and 3 bases at J, with 13 bases in the middle. This chain's CDR3 is CSAPDVGTDTQYF. The DNA for the CDR3 is TGCAGTGCCCCCGATGTAGGGACAGATACGCAGTATTTT.

This clonotype was seen at least ten times. The chain links TRBV2 to TRBJ2-3; D ambiguous. Trimming removed 4 bases from V and 7 bases from J, with 6 bases in between. This CDR3 is built from 11 residues. Germline V gene sequence: CDR1 SNHLY, CDR2 FYNNEI. This CDR3 reads CASSGVNTQYF. The CDR3 nucleotides are TGTGCCAGCAGTGGGGTGAATACGCAGTATTTT.

This clonotype has a count of ten or more. The chain has TRBV24-1 and TRBJ2-1, with D hard to call. The CDR3 runs 15 residues. V lost 3 bases and J 6 bases, leaving 14 bases between the germline ends. Germline CDR1 KGHDR, CDR2 SFDVKD. The DNA of the CDR3 is TGTGCCACCAGTGATCTCACTCTCGATGTCAATGAGCAGTTCTTC. It codes for CATSDLTLDVNEQFF.

This clonotype was seen many times. This rearrangement joins TRBV3-1 to TRBJ2-7; D may correspond to TRBD1 or TRBD2 (6 bases each). With 4 bases removed from V and 2 bases from J, the gap between germline ends came to 24 bases. Germline lookup yields CDR1 LGHDT and CDR2 YNNKEL (reference sequence). This CDR3 contains 18 residues. This chain's CDR3 is CASSPRDGGGVRAYEQYF. In DNA form, the CDR3 reads TGTGCCAGCAGCCCAAGAGATGGGGGCGGGGTAAGGGCCTACGAGCAGTACTTC.

This clonotype was seen many times. The V call is TRBV5-6, the J call TRBJ2-1; 10 bases are a match to TRBD2. This CDR3 comprises 16 residues. V lost 4 bases, J lost 4 bases, and 8 bases stayed unmatched. Germline V gene data show CDR1 as SGHDT and CDR2 as YYEEEE. CDR3 in amino acids: CASSPDSSGGYNEQFF. CDR3 coding DNA: TGTGCCAGCAGCCCCGACTCTAGCGGGGGATACAATGAGCAGTTCTTC.

A single count supports this clonotype. The rearrangement links TRBV19 to TRBJ1-2; D is possibly TRBD1 (5 bases). CDR3 length: 15 residues. Trimming removed 4 bases from V and 4 bases from J, with 16 bases in between. CDR1 is LNHDA and CDR2 is SQIVND in the germline V gene (reference sequence). The CDR3 DNA reads TGTGCCAGTAGTACCCAGGGCCAAGGGGCCTATGGCTACACCTTC. Its protein product is CASSTQGQGAYGYTF.

This chain uses TRBV10-3 with TRBJ2-5; D uncertain. V was shortened by 0 bases and J by 10 bases, with 9 bases between the two germline ends. The CDR3 spans 12 residues. Germline values: CDR1 ENHRY, CDR2 SYGVKD. The CDR3 here is CAISESQLVQYF. DNA for the CDR3: TGTGCCATCAGTGAGTCACAGTTGGTCCAGTACTTC.

In its sample, this clonotype was seen many times. V is TRBV6-2 or TRBV6-3 and J is TRBJ2-5; perhaps D is TRBD1 or TRBD2 (6 bases each). The CDR3 runs to 17 residues. In germline, CDR1 is MNHEY, CDR2 SVGEGT. V was pared by 3 bases and J by 1 base, with 18 bases between. CDR3: CASSYNPRGPGQETQYF. In DNA form, the CDR3 reads TGTGCCAGCAGTTATAACCCCCGGGGGCCTGGCCAAGAGACCCAGTACTTC.

Many counts were recorded for this clonotype. The chain combines TRBV20-1 with TRBJ1-1, with 7 bases matching TRBD1. Per the germline V gene, CDR1 is DFQATT and CDR2 is SNEGSKA (reference sequence). Trimming removed 6 bases from V and 5 bases from J; junction bases left unmatched: 0. The CDR3 runs 10 residues. CDR3 in DNA: TGCAGTGCGGGACAGACTGAAGCTTTCTTT. Amino acids: CSAGQTEAFF.

The sample holds many counts of this clonotype. The chain has TRBV15 and TRBJ2-2; tentative D call: TRBD2 (5 bases). The CDR3 contains 14 residues. The germline V gene has CDR1 LNHNV and CDR2 YYDKDF (reference sequence). V lost 8 bases and J lost 1, with 11 bases in between. Here the CDR3 DNA reads TGTGCCACCGGAGGACGGCTGAACACCGGGGAGCTGTTTTTT. It is translated as CATGGRLNTGELFF.

In this sample, this clonotype turned up many times. The chain is built from TRBV24-1 and TRBJ2-3, with D uncertain. Germline V gene lookup returns CDR1 KGHDR and CDR2 SFDVKD. The CDR3 has 14 amino acids. V gave up 4 bases and J gave up 0 bases, with 7 bases separating them. The CDR3 nucleotides are TGTGCCACCAGTGAGGAGCCTAGCACAGATACGCAGTATTTT. It is translated as CATSEEPSTDTQYF.

Turning to this clonotype: This may stem from a read error, because a much larger clone lies one nucleotide away. The V gene is TRBV6-5, the J gene TRBJ1-2; D may be TRBD1 (6 bases). Germline V lookup: CDR1 MNHEY, CDR2 SVGAGI. This CDR3 has 15 residues. The chain's CDR3 is CASSYRAGATYVYTF. Written as DNA, the CDR3 is TGTGCCAGCAGTTACCGGGCAGGGGCTACCTATGTCTACACCTTC.

Many counts were recorded for this clonotype. This chain joins TRBV27 and TRBJ1-1, with unresolved D. The CDR3 length is 15 residues. With 2 bases removed from V and 2 bases from J, the gap between germline ends came to 12 bases. Germline values: CDR1 MNHEY, CDR2 SMNVEV (reference sequence). The CDR3 is CASSLKSPPNTEAFF. CDR3 coding DNA: TGTGCCAGCAGTTTAAAATCCCCCCCTAACACTGAAGCTTTCTTT.

This clonotype was recorded many times. One junction end disagrees with the germline gene, perhaps due to a read error. The V call is TRBV11-2, the J call TRBJ2-3; the match to TRBD2 covers 9 bases. Germline CDR1 reads SGHAT; CDR2 reads FQNNGV. This CDR3 is 18 amino acids long. The CDR3 sequence is CASSQDPLLAGHTDTQYF. The CDR3 DNA reads as TGCGCCAGCAGCCAAGACCCATTGCTAGCGGGACACACAGATACGCAGTATTTT.

Concerning this clonotype: It is likely a read error: a sequence one base away is far more abundant. The chain couples TRBV7-9 to TRBJ2-1; TRBD2 agrees at 10 bases. Trimming cost V 1 base and J 10 bases; bases outside gene matches: 7. CDR3 length equals 15 residues. Germline CDR1 reads SEHNR; CDR2 reads FQNEAQ (reference sequence). Here the CDR3 reads CASSLESGRAVEQFF. CDR3 nucleotides: TGTGCCAGCAGCTTAGAGAGCGGGAGGGCCGTCGAGCAGTTCTTC.

The chain uses TRBV19 and TRBJ1-1, with D unresolved. V lost 6 bases and J lost 3, with 11 bases in between. CDR1 LNHDA and CDR2 SQIVND come from the germline V gene (reference sequence). This CDR3 comprises 13 residues. The chain's CDR3 is CASRSEADTEAFF. CDR3 DNA: TGTGCCAGTAGGTCGGAGGCGGACACTGAAGCTTTCTTT.

In its sample, this clonotype was seen many times. This chain joins TRBV3-1 and TRBJ2-7; weak D call: TRBD1 (6 bases). The germline gives CDR1 LGHDT, CDR2 YNNKEL (reference sequence). This CDR3 has 15 amino acids. The V end lost 0 bases, the J end lost 0 bases, and 9 bases lay between the germline ends. In DNA, the CDR3 is TGTGCCAGCAGCCAAGATCCGGACAGCTCCTACGAGCAGTACTTC. It translates to CASSQDPDSSYEQYF.

This clonotype was seen a few times. J is TRBJ2-1 and V is TRBV15; D gene uncertain. V was pared by 4 bases and J by 10 bases, with 11 bases between. The CDR3 sequence is 12 residues long. CDR1 is LNHNV and CDR2 is YYDKDF in the germline V gene (reference sequence). CDR3 amino acids: CATSKTLFEQFF. The DNA for the CDR3 is TGTGCCACCAGCAAGACTCTCTTCGAGCAGTTCTTC.

This clonotype was seen ten or more times. The CDR3 protein is CAWGVLRNQPQHF. CDR3 DNA sequence: TGTGCCTGGGGGGTGCTGCGCAATCAGCCCCAGCATTTT. This chain connects TRBV30 to TRBJ1-5, with no clear D. Germline V CDR1 and CDR2: GTSNPN, SVGIG (reference sequence). This CDR3 has 13 residues. The V gene lost 5 bases and the J gene lost 2 bases, with 10 bases spanning the gap.

V usage is TRBV9 and J usage is TRBJ2-7; TRBD2 aligns across 16 bases. The V gene end was trimmed by 0 bases and the J gene end by 6 bases; junction bases not matched to a gene: 12. CDR1 and CDR2 (germline): SGDLS, YYNGEE. The CDR3 sequence is 19 residues long. DNA of the CDR3: TGTGCCAGCAGCGTAGAGGGGACTAGCGGGAGGGCACGAAATTCCGAGCAGTACTTC. This sequence encodes CASSVEGTSGRARNSEQYF.

This sequence joins TRBV2 and TRBJ1-1; maybe TRBD1 (5 bases). This CDR3 has 15 residues. The germline gives CDR1 SNHLY, CDR2 FYNNEI. Between the trimmed V and J ends, which lost 1 base and 1 base, there was a span of 10 bases. CDR3 sequence (DNA): TGTGCCAGCAGTGAAGGCAAGGGGACGAACACTGAAGCTTTCTTT. Protein sequence: CASSEGKGTNTEAFF.